This entry lists 17 T cell receptor beta chains sequenced from one sample in a study of T-cell reconstitution after alpha-beta-depleted transplantation in children. Unique molecular identifiers were built into the TCRbeta library. TCRdb independently ran MiXCR on the PCR reads; one entry per CDR3 protein. The top ten hold about a quarter of the sample, which has fewer than 350,000 distinct CDR3 sequences, roughly 12% seen once. The sample in question was peripheral blood, obtained 180 days after TCRalphabeta/CD19-depleted stem cell transplant. These receptors all come from a male patient under 10 years old who had a stem cell transplant for chronic granulomatous disease, so the T cells may come from the graft donor.

This clonotype was seen ten or more times. This chain joins TRBV29-1 and TRBJ1-2, with TRBD1 as a possible D gene (5 bases). CDR1 is SQVTM and CDR2 is ANQGSEA in the germline V gene. Trimming took 5 bases from V and 7 from J, leaving 17 bases between them. The CDR3 extends over 13 amino acids. The chain's CDR3 is CSVPRGPGGGYTF. CDR3 DNA: TGCAGCGTTCCAAGAGGACCCGGGGGTGGCTACACCTTC.

This clonotype showed up many times. The chain has TRBV30 and TRBJ1-2, with D hard to call. V was trimmed by 3 bases and J by 10 bases, leaving 15 bases between them. From germline, CDR1 is GTSNPN and CDR2 SVGIG (reference sequence). The CDR3 is 12 amino acids. The CDR3 DNA reads TGTGCCTGGAGCTCCCGGAGGGCCTACTACACCTTC. Amino acid sequence: CAWSSRRAYYTF.

In this sample, this clonotype turned up many times. V gene TRBV5-1 combines with J gene TRBJ2-5, with D perhaps TRBD1 or TRBD2 (5 bases each). Trimming pared 7 bases from V and 2 bases from J, leaving 9 bases between. Germline assignment: CDR1 SGHRS and CDR2 YFSETQ. There are 12 residues in the CDR3. CDR3 bases: TGCGCCAGCGGGAGACAGCAAGAGACCCAGTACTTC. This codes for CASGRQQETQYF.

This clonotype was counted ten times or more. The rearrangement joins TRBV6-2 or TRBV6-3 to TRBJ2-2; D perhaps matches TRBD1 (5 bases). Trimming shortened V by 6 bases and J by 3 bases, and 11 bases separated the two germline ends. There are 14 residues in the CDR3. The germline CDR1 and CDR2 sequences are MNHEY and SVGEGT. The CDR3 reads CASRGAPDTGELFF. The CDR3 region has the DNA TGTGCCAGCAGAGGGGCGCCGGACACCGGGGAGCTGTTTTTT.

About this clonotype: The CDR3 does not end in the conserved phenylalanine or tryptophan, so this is likely a read error. This chain links TRBV28 with TRBJ2-7; D unclear. CDR1 is MDHEN, CDR2 SYDVKM, per germline. The CDR3 has 12 amino acids. V lost 3 bases and J lost 2, with 5 bases in between. CDR3 DNA sequence: TGTGCCAGCAGTTTGTTAGCCTACGAGCAGTACATC. The encoded protein is CASSLLAYEQYI.

This clonotype has ten or more counts. The chain joins TRBV20-1 to TRBJ2-1, with 7 bases lining up with TRBD1. V dropped 5 bases and J dropped 13; count of bases not matched to a gene: 8. Germline CDR1 and CDR2: DFQATT and SNEGSKA (reference sequence). This CDR3 has 11 residues. The CDR3 coding sequence is TGCAGTGCTCCCATCCGGGACAGCCAGTTCTTC. This codes for CSAPIRDSQFF.

The rearrangement uses TRBV29-1 and TRBJ2-7; D may be TRBD1 or TRBD2 (5 bases each). The V and J ends lost 2 bases and 4 bases respectively, with 12 bases between them. Germline loops: CDR1 SQVTM, CDR2 ANQGSEA. The CDR3 runs to 13 residues. The CDR3 sequence: CSVETGSGYEQYF. The CDR3, as DNA: TGCAGCGTTGAAACAGGTTCGGGGTACGAGCAGTACTTC.

Only one count was recorded for this clonotype. A single base separates this from a much larger clone, so it may be a read error. The chain couples TRBV5-1 to TRBJ2-5; no reliable D call. Germline V gene sequence: CDR1 SGHRS, CDR2 YFSETQ. The CDR3 has 13 amino acids. V was pared by 1 base and J by 5 bases, with 9 bases between. The CDR3 region is CASSLSEGETQYF. In nucleotides, the CDR3 is TGCGCCAGCAGCTTGAGCGAAGGCGAGACCCAGTACTTC.

This clonotype was counted at least ten times. This chain links TRBV18 with TRBJ1-1; 7 nucleotides match TRBD1. V lost 3 bases to trimming and J lost 0 bases; unmatched junction nucleotides: 4. CDR1 is KGHSH and CDR2 is LQKENI in the germline V gene. This CDR3 comprises 15 residues. The CDR3 loop reads CASSPEGQLNTEAFF. The CDR3 coding sequence is TGTGCCAGCTCACCCGAGGGACAGTTGAACACTGAAGCTTTCTTT.

This clonotype showed up just a few times. The junction differs from germline at one of its ends, possibly a read error. The chain employs TRBV19 and TRBJ2-1, with TRBD1 matching 9 bases. The CDR3 is 15 residues long. Germline V lookup: CDR1 LNHDA, CDR2 SQIVND (reference sequence). CDR3 amino acids: CASRIDRGSYNEQFF. DNA for the CDR3: TGTGCCAGTAGAATAGACAGGGGGAGCTACAATGAGCAGTTCTTC.

This clonotype has ten or more counts. The chain combines TRBV5-1 with TRBJ1-4; 9 bases fit TRBD1. CDR3 length: 15 residues. CDR1 is SGHRS, CDR2 YFSETQ, per germline. V was pared by 4 bases and J by 8 bases, with 9 bases of the junction left unmatched. The CDR3 bases are TGCGCCAGCAGCGGCACCGGGACAGGGAAAGAAAAACTGTTTTTT. Protein: CASSGTGTGKEKLFF.

This clonotype was seen many times. The J gene is TRBJ2-2, the V gene TRBV5-1; a possible D gene is TRBD2 (5 bases). There are 17 residues in the CDR3. V shed 0 bases and J shed 3 bases, with 15 bases lying between them. Germline V gene sequence: CDR1 SGHRS, CDR2 YFSETQ. The CDR3 sequence: CASSLGPGLVYTGELFF. In DNA form, the CDR3 reads TGCGCCAGCAGCTTGGGGCCAGGACTGGTCTACACCGGGGAGCTGTTTTTT.

CDR3 nucleotide sequence: TGTGCCAGTAGTATCCTGAGCGGGATCTCCTACAATGAGCAGTTCTTC. Its translation: CASSILSGISYNEQFF. V gene TRBV19 combines with J gene TRBJ2-1; 7 nucleotides align to TRBD2. Unmatched junction bases numbered 5, after V lost 3 bases and J lost 0 bases. The CDR3 has 16 amino acids. Germline V CDR1 and CDR2: LNHDA, SQIVND (reference sequence).

This clonotype was counted ten times or more. The V and J genes are TRBV7-2 and TRBJ2-5, with 11 bases identical to TRBD2. Germline V lookup: CDR1 SGHTA, CDR2 FQGNSA. The CDR3 extends over 15 amino acids. Germline trimming cut 4 bases from V and 5 bases from J; bases unmatched to any gene: 6. The CDR3 here is CASSSVAGGRETQYF. Written as DNA, the CDR3 is TGTGCCAGCAGCTCCGTAGCGGGAGGGCGGGAGACCCAGTACTTC.

The gene calls are TRBV5-1 and TRBJ2-2; D gene ambiguous. Between the trimmed V and J ends, which lost 1 base and 7 bases, there was a span of 8 bases. CDR3 size: 13 residues. Germline assignment: CDR1 SGHRS and CDR2 YFSETQ. CDR3 nucleotide sequence: TGCGCCAGCAGCTTGACATCCAACGGGGAGCTGTTTTTT. Encoded protein: CASSLTSNGELFF.

This clonotype has ten or more counts. This chain links TRBV12-3 or TRBV12-4 with TRBJ2-1; 16 nucleotides align to TRBD2. The CDR3 totals 17 residues. Trimming cost V 5 bases and J 6 bases; bases outside gene matches: 7. The CDR3 DNA is TGTGCCAGCAGTCACCCCGGGACTAGCGGGAGGGCCAATGAGCAGTTCTTC. The encoded protein is CASSHPGTSGRANEQFF.

At least ten counts were recorded for this clonotype. The V and J genes are TRBV7-8 and TRBJ2-1, with 11 bases that match TRBD2. CDR3 length equals 17 residues. With V trimmed by 1 base and J by 7 bases, 9 bases remained unmatched. Germline CDR1 SGHVS, CDR2 FQNEAQ. CDR3 coding DNA: TGTGCCAGCAGCTTAGTTAAAGGGCTAGCGGGAGGAAATGAGCAGTTCTTC. This translates into CASSLVKGLAGGNEQFF.